This T cell receptor beta chain was observed in a study of blood T cells in healthy people across ages. A sample-barcoded 5' primer and a J-beta primer mix were used in a second PCR of roughly 7 to 11 cycles. TCRdb redid the calling of the 5' RACE reads with MiXCR, one entry per CDR3 protein. The data contain approximately 600,000 distinct CDR3 sequences, under 65% of them singletons. CDR3 size: 16 residues. Trimming shortened V by 6 bases and J by 0 bases, and 14 bases separated the two germline ends. In germline, CDR1 is MNHEY, CDR2 SVGAGI. The chain joins TRBV6-5 to TRBJ1-4, with D hard to call. This clonotype was sampled from a man aged 60 to 69 in good health. Source material: blood. The CDR3 DNA sequence: TGTGCCAGCAGCTACGGCCTGGCGGCAACTAATGAAAAACTGTTTTTT. Encoded protein: CASSYGLAATNEKLFF.